Below, one TCR beta chain is given with its context. Researchers ran the PCR with 60 Vbeta and 13 Jbeta primers. The data were produced by immunoSEQ multiplex PCR, yet TCRdb's version contains in-frame clones alone and is incomplete. The sample records about 130,000 clones, more than 65% being singletons. V lost 1 base and J lost 3, with 15 bases in between. Looked up from germline, CDR1 is SGHVS and CDR2 is FNYEAQ. The CDR3 covers 16 residues. The data originate from a study of cytomegalovirus exposure and HLA in healthy donors. Study-wide context: An early data release held some 85 million unique TCRs from HLA-typed donors.

The chain carries TRBV7-6 and TRBJ1-2; TRBD1 is a possible D gene (6 bases). This receptor was obtained from a woman between 35 and 50 years old in good health and CMV-seropositive. Sample: PBMCs. The CDR3 here is CASSLGPPTGDYGYTF. CDR3 coding DNA: TGTGCCAGCAGCTTAGGTCCACCGACAGGCGACTATGGCTACACCTTC.